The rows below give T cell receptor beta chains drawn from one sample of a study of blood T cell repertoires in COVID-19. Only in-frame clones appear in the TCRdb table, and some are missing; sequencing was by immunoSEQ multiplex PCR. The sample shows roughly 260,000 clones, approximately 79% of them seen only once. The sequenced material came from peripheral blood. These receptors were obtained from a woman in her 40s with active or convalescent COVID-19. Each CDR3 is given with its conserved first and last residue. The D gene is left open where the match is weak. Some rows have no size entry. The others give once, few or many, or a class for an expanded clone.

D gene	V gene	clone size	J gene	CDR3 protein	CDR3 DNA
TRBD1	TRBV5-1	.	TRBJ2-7	CASSKGQGWYEQYF	TGCGCCAGCAGCAAAGGACAGGGGTGGTACGAGCAGTACTTC
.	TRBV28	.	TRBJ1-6	CATARGGRSPLHF	TGTGCCACCGCCCGGGGGGGTCGTTCACCCCTCCACTTT
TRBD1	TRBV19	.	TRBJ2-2	CASSRSGTETGELFF	TGTGCCAGTAGTAGGTCTGGGACAGAGACCGGGGAGCTGTTTTTT
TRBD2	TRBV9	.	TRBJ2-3	CASSELAGYTDTQYF	TGTGCCAGCAGCGAACTAGCGGGTTACACAGATACGCAGTATTTT
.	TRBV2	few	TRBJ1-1	CASRQGSQVSF	TGTGCCAGCAGACAAGGAAGTCAGGTATCCTTT
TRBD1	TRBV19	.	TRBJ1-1	CASIPMTGMNTEAFF	TGTGCCAGTATTCCTATGACAGGGATGAACACTGAAGCTTTCTTT
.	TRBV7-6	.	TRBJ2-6	CASSFGLSGSGANVLTF	TGTGCCAGCAGCTTCGGACTTTCCGGCTCTGGGGCCAACGTCCTGACTTTC
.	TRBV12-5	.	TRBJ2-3	CASGLVRGGAADTQYF	TGTGCTAGTGGTTTGGTAAGGGGGGGGGCGGCAGATACGCAGTATTTT
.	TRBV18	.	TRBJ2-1	CASSSEQGWNEQFF	TGTGCCAGCTCCTCGGAGCAGGGGTGGAATGAGCAGTTCTTC
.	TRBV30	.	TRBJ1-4	CAWSSQYNEKLFF	TGTGCCTGGAGTTCCCAGTATAATGAAAAACTGTTTTTT
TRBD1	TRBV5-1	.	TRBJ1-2	CASSLTGTGGYGYTF	TGCGCCAGCAGCTTGACCGGGACAGGGGGCTATGGCTACACCTTC
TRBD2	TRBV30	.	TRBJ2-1	CAWSVNRGVYNEQFF	TGTGCCTGGAGTGTAAACCGGGGGGTATACAATGAGCAGTTCTTC
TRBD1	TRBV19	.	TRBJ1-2	CASSIDAGGGYGYTF	TGTGCCAGTAGTATCGATGCAGGGGGCGGCTATGGCTACACCTTC
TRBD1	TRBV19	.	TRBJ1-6	CASSLRGLDSPLHF	TGTGCCAGTAGTCTGAGGGGGCTAGATTCACCCCTCCACTTT
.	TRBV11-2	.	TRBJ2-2	CASSFWGRGNTGELFF	TGTGCCAGCAGCTTCTGGGGCAGGGGGAACACCGGGGAGCTGTTTTTT
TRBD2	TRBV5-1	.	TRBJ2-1	CASSLLLAGSYNEQFF	TGCGCCAGCAGCTTGCTACTAGCGGGCTCCTACAATGAGCAGTTCTTC
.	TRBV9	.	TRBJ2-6	CASSVAFIGSGANVLTF	TGTGCCAGCAGCGTAGCTTTTATCGGCTCTGGGGCCAACGTCCTGACTTTC
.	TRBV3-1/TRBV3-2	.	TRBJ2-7	CASSQDSTGRREQYF	TGTGCCAGCAGCCAAGACTCTACAGGGAGACGCGAGCAGTACTTC
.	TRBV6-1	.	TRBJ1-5	CASSEVQGRGNQPQHF	TGTGCCAGCAGTGAAGTTCAGGGGAGGGGCAATCAGCCCCAGCATTTT
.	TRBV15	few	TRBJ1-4	CATSRDNPRATNEKLFF	TGTGCCACCAGCAGAGATAACCCCAGGGCAACTAATGAAAAACTGTTTTTT
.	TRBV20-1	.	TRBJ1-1	CSASVNTEAFF	TGCAGTGCTAGCGTGAACACTGAAGCTTTCTTT
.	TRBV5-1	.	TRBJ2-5	CASSRGAPETQYF	TGCGCCAGCTCACGGGGGGCCCCGGAGACCCAGTACTTC
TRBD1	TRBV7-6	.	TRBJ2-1	CASSWTGSSYNEQFF	TGTGCCAGCAGCTGGACAGGGAGCTCCTACAATGAGCAGTTCTTC
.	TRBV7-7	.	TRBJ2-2	CASSFSGLTGELFF	TGTGCCAGCAGCTTCAGTGGGCTCACCGGGGAGCTGTTTTTT
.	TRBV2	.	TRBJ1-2	CASSPRQPNYGYTF	TGTGCCAGCAGTCCCCGACAGCCCAACTATGGCTACACCTTC
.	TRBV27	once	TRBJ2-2	CASSSGGRTGELFF	TGTGCCAGCAGTTCAGGGGGGCGGACCGGGGAGCTGTTTTTT
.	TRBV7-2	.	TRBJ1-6	CASSPWGGLENSPLHF	TGTGCCAGCAGCCCATGGGGGGGGTTGGAAAATTCACCCCTCCACTTT
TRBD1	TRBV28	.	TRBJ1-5	CASSLMGQGARGNQPQHF	TGTGCCAGCAGTTTAATGGGGCAGGGGGCGCGCGGCAATCAGCCCCAGCATTTT
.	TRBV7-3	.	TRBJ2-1	CASSLDYSVDKQFF	TGTGCCAGCAGCCTAGATTATAGCGTCGATAAGCAGTTCTTC
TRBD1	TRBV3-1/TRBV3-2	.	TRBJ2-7	CASSLKGTGGLYYEQYF	TGTGCCAGCAGCTTAAAGGGGACAGGGGGACTTTACTACGAGCAGTACTTC
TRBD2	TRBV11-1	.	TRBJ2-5	CASSLTSGGVQETQYF	TGTGCCAGCAGCTTGACTAGCGGGGGGGTACAAGAGACCCAGTACTTC
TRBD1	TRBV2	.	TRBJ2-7	CASSAGGSLYEQYF	TGTGCCAGCAGTGCAGGGGGCAGTTTGTACGAGCAGTACTTC
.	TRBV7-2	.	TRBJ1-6	CASSFGGGHSSPLHF	TGTGCCAGCAGCTTCGGCGGGGGGCACAGTTCACCCCTCCACTTT
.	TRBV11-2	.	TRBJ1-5	CASSLLRNQPQHF	TGTGCCAGCAGCTTACTGCGGAATCAGCCCCAGCATTTT
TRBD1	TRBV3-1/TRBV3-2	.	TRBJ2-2	CASSRGGSDTGELFF	TGTGCCAGCAGCCGAGGGGGCTCGGACACCGGGGAGCTGTTTTTT
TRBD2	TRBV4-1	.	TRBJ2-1	CASSDNPGLAGGPVSYNEQFF	TGCGCCAGCAGCGACAACCCCGGACTAGCGGGGGGCCCAGTCTCCTACAATGAGCAGTTCTTC
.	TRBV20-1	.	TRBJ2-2	CSASRGTGGTGELFF	TGCAGTGCTAGTCGCGGGACCGGCGGGACCGGGGAGCTGTTTTTT
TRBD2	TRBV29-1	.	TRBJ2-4	CSVHGWEGRNIQYF	TGCAGCGTCCACGGGTGGGAGGGCAGAAACATTCAGTACTTC
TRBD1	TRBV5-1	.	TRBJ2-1	CASSLEGQGARNEQFF	TGCGCCAGCAGCTTGGAGGGTCAGGGGGCGCGCAATGAGCAGTTCTTC